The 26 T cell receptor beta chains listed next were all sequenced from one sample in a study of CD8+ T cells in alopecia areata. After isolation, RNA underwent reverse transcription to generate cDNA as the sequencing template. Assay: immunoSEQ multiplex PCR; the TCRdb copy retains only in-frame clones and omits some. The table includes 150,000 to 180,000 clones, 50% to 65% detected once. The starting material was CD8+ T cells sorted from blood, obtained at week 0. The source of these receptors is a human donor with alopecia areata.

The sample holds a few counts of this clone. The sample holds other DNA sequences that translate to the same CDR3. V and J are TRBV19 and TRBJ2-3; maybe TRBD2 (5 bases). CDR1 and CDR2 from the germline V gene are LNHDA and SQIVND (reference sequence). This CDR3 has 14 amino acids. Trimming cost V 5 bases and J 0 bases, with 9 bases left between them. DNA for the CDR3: TGTGCCAGTAGTCTCGCGGGCAGCACAGATACGCAGTATTTT. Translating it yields CASSLAGSTDTQYF.

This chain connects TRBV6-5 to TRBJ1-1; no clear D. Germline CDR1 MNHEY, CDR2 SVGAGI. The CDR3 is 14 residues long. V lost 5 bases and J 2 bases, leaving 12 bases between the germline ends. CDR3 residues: CASSPSPGNTEAFF. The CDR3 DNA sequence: TGTGCCAGCAGTCCCAGCCCGGGAAACACTGAAGCTTTCTTT.

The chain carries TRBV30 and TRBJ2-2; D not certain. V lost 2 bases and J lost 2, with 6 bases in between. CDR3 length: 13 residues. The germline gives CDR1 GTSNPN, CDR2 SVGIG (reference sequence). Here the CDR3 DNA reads TGTGCCTGGAGTTACACAAACACCGGGGAGCTGTTTTTT. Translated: CAWSYTNTGELFF.

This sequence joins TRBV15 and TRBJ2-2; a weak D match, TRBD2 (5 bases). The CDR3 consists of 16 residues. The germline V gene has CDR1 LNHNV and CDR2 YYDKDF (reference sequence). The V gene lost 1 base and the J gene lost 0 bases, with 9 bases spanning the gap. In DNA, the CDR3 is TGTGCCACCAGCAGAGTGGAGGCCTCGAACACCGGGGAGCTGTTTTTT. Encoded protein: CATSRVEASNTGELFF. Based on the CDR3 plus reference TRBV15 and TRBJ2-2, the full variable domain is DAMVIQNPRYQVTQFGKPVTLSCSQTLNHNVMYWYQQKSSQAPKLLFHYYDKDFNNEADTPDNFQSRRPNTSFCFLDIRSPGLGDTAMYLCATSRVEASNTGELFFGEGSRLTVL.

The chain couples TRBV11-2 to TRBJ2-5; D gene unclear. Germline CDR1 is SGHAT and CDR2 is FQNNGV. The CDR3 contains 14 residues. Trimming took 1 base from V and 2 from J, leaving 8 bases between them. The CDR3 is CASSLVEGQETQYF. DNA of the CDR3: TGTGCCAGCAGCTTAGTTGAAGGGCAAGAGACCCAGTACTTC.

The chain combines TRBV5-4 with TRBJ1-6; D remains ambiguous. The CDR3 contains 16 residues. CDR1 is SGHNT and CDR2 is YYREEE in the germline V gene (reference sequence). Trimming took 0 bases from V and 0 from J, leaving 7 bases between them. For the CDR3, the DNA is TGTGCCAGCAGCTTGGGGGGTGACTCCTATAATTCACCCCTCCACTTT. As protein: CASSLGGDSYNSPLHF. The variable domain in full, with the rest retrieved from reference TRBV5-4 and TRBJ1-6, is ETGVTQSPTHLIKTRGQQVTLRCSSQSGHNTVSWYQQALGQGPQFIFQYYREEENGRGNFPPRFSGLQFPNYSSELNVNALELDDSALYLCASSLGGDSYNSPLHFGNGTRLTVT.

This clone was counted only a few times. The CDR3, as DNA: TGTGCCAGCAGCGTAGAAGCGGGTGGTTCGTTTGACACCGGGGAGCTGTTTTTT. This encodes CASSVEAGGSFDTGELFF. The rearrangement links TRBV9 to TRBJ2-2; tentatively, D is TRBD2 (6 bases). The CDR3 runs to 18 residues. V gave up 0 bases and J gave up 3 bases, with 18 bases separating them. Germline V gene lookup returns CDR1 SGDLS and CDR2 YYNGEE.

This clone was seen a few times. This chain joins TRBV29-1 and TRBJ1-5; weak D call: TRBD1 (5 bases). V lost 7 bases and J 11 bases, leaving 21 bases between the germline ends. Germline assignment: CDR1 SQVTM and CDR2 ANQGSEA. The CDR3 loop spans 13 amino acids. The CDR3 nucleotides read TGCAGCGCTATGACAGACAACTCAGCGGCCCAGCATTTT. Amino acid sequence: CSAMTDNSAAQHF.

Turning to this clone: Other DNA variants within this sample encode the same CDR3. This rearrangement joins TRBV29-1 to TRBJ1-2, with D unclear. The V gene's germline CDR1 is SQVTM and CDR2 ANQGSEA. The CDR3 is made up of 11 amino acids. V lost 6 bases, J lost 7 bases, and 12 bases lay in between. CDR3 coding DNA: TGCAGCGTGGTGCGGGAAGGTGGCTACACCTTC. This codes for CSVVREGGYTF.

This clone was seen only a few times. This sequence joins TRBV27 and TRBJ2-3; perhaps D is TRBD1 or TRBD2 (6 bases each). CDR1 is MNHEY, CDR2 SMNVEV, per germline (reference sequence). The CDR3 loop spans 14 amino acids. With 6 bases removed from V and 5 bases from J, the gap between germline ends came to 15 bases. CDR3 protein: CASREGGLGDTQYF. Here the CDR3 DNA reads TGTGCCAGCAGGGAGGGGGGCCTGGGAGATACGCAGTATTTT.

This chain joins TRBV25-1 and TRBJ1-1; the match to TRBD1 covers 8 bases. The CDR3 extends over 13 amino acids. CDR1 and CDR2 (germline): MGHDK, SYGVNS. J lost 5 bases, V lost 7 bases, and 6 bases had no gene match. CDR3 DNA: TGTGCCAGCACTCAGGGGGCAGGGACTGAAGCTTTCTTT. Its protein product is CASTQGAGTEAFF.

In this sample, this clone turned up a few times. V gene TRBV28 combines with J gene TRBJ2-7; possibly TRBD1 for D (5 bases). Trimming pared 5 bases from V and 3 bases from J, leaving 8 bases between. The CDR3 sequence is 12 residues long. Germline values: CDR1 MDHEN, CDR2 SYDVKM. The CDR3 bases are TGTGCCAGCAGTCCCGACAGCTACGAGCAGTACTTC. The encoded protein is CASSPDSYEQYF.

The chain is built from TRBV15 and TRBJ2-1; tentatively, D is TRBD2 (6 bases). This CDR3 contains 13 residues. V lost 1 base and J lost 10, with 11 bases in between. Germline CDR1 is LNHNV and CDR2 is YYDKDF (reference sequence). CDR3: CATSRAGEVEQFF. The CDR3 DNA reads TGTGCCACCAGCAGAGCCGGGGAGGTAGAGCAGTTCTTC.

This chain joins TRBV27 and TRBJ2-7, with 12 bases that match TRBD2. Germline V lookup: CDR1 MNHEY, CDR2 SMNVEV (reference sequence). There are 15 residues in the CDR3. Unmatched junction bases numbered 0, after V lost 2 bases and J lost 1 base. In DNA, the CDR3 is TGTGCCAGCAGTTTAGGACTAGCGGGGTCCTACGAGCAGTACTTC. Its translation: CASSLGLAGSYEQYF.

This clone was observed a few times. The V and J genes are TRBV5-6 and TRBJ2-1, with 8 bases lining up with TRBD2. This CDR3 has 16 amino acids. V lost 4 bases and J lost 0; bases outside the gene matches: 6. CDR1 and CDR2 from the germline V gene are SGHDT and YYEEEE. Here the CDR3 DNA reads TGTGCCAGCAGCGACGAAAGCGGGGGCTCCTACAATGAGCAGTTCTTC. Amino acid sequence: CASSDESGGSYNEQFF.

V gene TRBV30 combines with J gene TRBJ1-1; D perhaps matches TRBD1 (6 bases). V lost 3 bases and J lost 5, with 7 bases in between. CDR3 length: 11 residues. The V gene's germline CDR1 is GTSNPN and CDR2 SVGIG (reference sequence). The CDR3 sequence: CAWSQGTEAFF. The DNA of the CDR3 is TGTGCCTGGAGCCAGGGGACTGAAGCTTTCTTT.

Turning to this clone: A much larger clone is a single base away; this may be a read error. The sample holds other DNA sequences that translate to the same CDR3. The CDR3 DNA sequence: TGTGCCAGCAGCTTGGGGACCGGGGAGCTGTTTTTT. Its translation: CASSLGTGELFF. The chain combines TRBV7-9 with TRBJ2-2; D gene unclear. From germline, CDR1 is SEHNR and CDR2 FQNEAQ (reference sequence). The ends were cut back, 3 bases at V and 5 bases at J, with 4 bases in the middle. CDR3 length: 12 residues.

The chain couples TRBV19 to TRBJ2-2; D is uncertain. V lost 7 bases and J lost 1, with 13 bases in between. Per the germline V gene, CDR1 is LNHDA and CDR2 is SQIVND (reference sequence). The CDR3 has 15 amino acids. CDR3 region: CASTPSSLNTGELFF. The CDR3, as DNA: TGTGCCAGTACCCCGAGTTCCCTGAACACCGGGGAGCTGTTTTTT.

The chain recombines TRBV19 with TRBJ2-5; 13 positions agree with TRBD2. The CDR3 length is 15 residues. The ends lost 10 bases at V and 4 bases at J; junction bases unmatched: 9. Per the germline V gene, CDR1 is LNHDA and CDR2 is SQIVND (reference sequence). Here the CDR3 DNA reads TGTGCCACCCGAAGGACTAGCGGGGGTGGAGAGACCCAGTACTTC. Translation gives CATRRTSGGGETQYF.

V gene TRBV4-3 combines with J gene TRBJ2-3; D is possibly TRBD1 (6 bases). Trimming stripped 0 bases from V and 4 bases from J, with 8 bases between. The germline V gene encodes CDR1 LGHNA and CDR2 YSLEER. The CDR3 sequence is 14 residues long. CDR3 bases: TGCGCCAGCAGCCAAGACTCAGGGGCAGATACGCAGTATTTT. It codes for CASSQDSGADTQYF.

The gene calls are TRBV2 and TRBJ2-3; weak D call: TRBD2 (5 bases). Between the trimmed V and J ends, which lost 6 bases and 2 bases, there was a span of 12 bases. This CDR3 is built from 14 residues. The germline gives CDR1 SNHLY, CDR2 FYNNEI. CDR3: CASRDSGYTDTQYF. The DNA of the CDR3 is TGTGCCAGCAGGGACTCCGGATACACAGATACGCAGTATTTT.

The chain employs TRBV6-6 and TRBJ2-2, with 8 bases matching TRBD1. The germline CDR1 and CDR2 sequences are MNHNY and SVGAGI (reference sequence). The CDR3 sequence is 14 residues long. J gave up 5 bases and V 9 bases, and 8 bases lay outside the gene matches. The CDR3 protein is CASESTGGTGELFF. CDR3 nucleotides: TGTGCCAGTGAATCTACAGGGGGTACCGGGGAGCTGTTTTTT.

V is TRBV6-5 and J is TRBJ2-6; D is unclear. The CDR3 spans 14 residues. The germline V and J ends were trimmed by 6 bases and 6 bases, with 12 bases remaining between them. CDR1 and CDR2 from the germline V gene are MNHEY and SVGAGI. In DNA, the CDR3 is TGTGCCAGCAGCGAAATAAATGCGGCCAACGTCCTGACTTTC. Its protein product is CASSEINAANVLTF.

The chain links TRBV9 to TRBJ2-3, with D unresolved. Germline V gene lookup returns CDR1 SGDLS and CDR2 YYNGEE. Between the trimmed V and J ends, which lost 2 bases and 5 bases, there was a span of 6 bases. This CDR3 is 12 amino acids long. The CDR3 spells CASSVGIDTQYF. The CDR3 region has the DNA TGTGCCAGCAGCGTGGGAATAGATACGCAGTATTTT.

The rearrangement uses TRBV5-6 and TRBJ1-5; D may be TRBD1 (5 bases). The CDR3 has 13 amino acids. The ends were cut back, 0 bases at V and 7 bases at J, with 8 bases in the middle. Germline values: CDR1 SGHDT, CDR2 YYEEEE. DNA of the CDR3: TGTGCCAGCAGCTTGGCCGGGGGGCAGCCCCAGCATTTT. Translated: CASSLAGGQPQHF.

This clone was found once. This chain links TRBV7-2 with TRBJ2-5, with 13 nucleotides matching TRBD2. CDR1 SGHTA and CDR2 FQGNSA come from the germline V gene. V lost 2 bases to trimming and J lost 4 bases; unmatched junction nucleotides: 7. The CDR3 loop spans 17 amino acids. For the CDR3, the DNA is TGTGCCAGCAGCTTATGGGGGACTAGCGGGGCCCCAGAGACCCAGTACTTC. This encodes CASSLWGTSGAPETQYF.